Listed below are T cell receptor beta chains from one sample, sequenced in a study of blood T cell repertoires in COVID-19. Profiled with immunoSEQ multiplex PCR; TCRdb holds only in-frame clones, not every one. The sample contains over 300,000 clones, nearly 90% of which appear only once. The sample was PBMCs or T cells enriched from blood (not recorded which). The source of these receptors is a woman in her twenties or thirties who had recovered from COVID-19. Each CDR3 is given without its conserved first and last residue. A D gene is named only where the DNA matches it firmly.

J gene	D gene	V gene	CDR3 length	CDR3 protein
TRBJ2-1	TRBD2	TRBV6-5	13	ASPKRGASYNEQF
TRBJ2-7	TRBD1	TRBV6-1	16	ASSEVGTGAPKLFEQY
TRBJ2-7	TRBD2	TRBV6-2/TRBV6-3	13	ASSRTSGGAYEQY
TRBJ1-1	.	TRBV18	12	ASSRNRENTEAF
TRBJ2-3	.	TRBV28	13	ASSFGQGSTDTQY
TRBJ1-2	TRBD1	TRBV6-2/TRBV6-3	14	ASSYTTGGADYGYT
TRBJ1-2	.	TRBV5-6	13	ASSLAFEQNYGYT
TRBJ1-5	.	TRBV28	13	ASRTAGVGNQPQH
TRBJ2-7	TRBD1	TRBV3-1/TRBV3-2	13	ASSQERTGPYEQY
TRBJ2-2	TRBD1	TRBV6-4	13	ASSVGQANTGELF
TRBJ1-2	.	TRBV5-8	10	ASMPAGTRTL
TRBJ2-3	.	TRBV5-1	15	ASSAEGGTASTDTQY
TRBJ1-1	.	TRBV6-2/TRBV6-3	11	ASSKQGRTEAF
TRBJ1-2	.	TRBV13	12	ASSLGRNNYGYT
TRBJ2-7	TRBD2	TRBV5-8	15	ASRARGHRGGSYEQY
TRBJ1-6	.	TRBV19	11	ASRQTYNSPLH
TRBJ1-1	.	TRBV19	12	ASSTKRRNTEAF
TRBJ1-2	TRBD1	TRBV3-1/TRBV3-2	15	ASSQVLGQGGNYGYT
TRBJ1-3	.	TRBV7-9	13	ASSLAGQGGNTIY
TRBJ1-1	.	TRBV2	10	ASSVSTIEAF
TRBJ1-5	.	TRBV7-2	11	ASSLRVGQPQH
TRBJ1-6	TRBD1	TRBV19	16	ASSRRGTGLENNSPLH
TRBJ1-4	TRBD1	TRBV4-2	13	ASSRGTGTNEKLF
TRBJ1-2	TRBD1	TRBV13	12	ASSLPQGKDGYT
TRBJ2-3	TRBD2	TRBV10-3	15	AISDPGLADPTDTQY